This is a list of T cell receptor beta chains from one sample in a study of T cells expressing NK-cell markers. TCRdb derives one entry per CDR3 protein from the 5' RACE reads, leaving out DNA. In all, the sample yields about 460,000 distinct CDR3 sequences. The source material was blood T cells: a sorted CD56 or NKG2C T cell subset, CD4+ or CD8+ T cells, or bulk PBMC T cells (not recorded which). The source of these receptors is a woman in her forties or fifties in good health. CDR3s include the opening cysteine and the closing phenylalanine or tryptophan.

j_call | v_call | cdr3_aa
TRBJ2-2 | TRBV5-1 | CASSPADAGELFF
TRBJ2-1 | TRBV6-5 | CASSTTDRLFF
TRBJ2-1 | TRBV7-8 | CASSLLARTIGEQFF
TRBJ2-7 | TRBV14 | CASSQGGRTYEQYF
TRBJ2-7 | TRBV5-5 | CASSPRGADEQYF
TRBJ1-2 | TRBV29-1 | CSVMIGTAESTF
TRBJ1-5 | TRBV12-3/TRBV12-4 | CASRQPGQGFQPQHF
TRBJ2-6 | TRBV5-6 | CASSFLQGRSTGANVLTF
TRBJ1-6 | TRBV20-1 | CSARDQGSSYNSPLHF
TRBJ2-1 | TRBV6-2/TRBV6-3 | CASSYSIGQVYNEQFF
TRBJ1-4 | TRBV27 | CASRLIGTNEKLFF
TRBJ2-1 | TRBV9 | CASSRGQPLNEQFF
TRBJ2-5 | TRBV7-8 | CASTRASGSSGETQYF
TRBJ1-5 | TRBV3-1 | CASSSGTGGQQPQHF
TRBJ1-4 | TRBV20-1 | CSAAAGTVNEKLFF
TRBJ1-1 | TRBV10-3 | CAISESADRVLNTEAFF